Listed below are T cell receptor beta chains from one sample, sequenced in a study of cytomegalovirus exposure and HLA in healthy donors. Some clones are missing from TCRdb's copy, which holds only in-frame ones; the method was immunoSEQ multiplex PCR. The data show roughly 100,000 clones, 78% seen once. Sequencing was performed on PBMCs. The receptors were sampled from a male donor in good health and CMV-seronegative. CDR3s include the opening cysteine and the closing phenylalanine or tryptophan.

v_gene	j_gene	CDR3aa
TRBV27	TRBJ2-1	CASSLSLAGVNEQFF
TRBV27	TRBJ1-6	CASSPAAIRDRYNSPLHF
TRBV6-4	TRBJ2-3	CASSEGTGDSDTQYF
TRBV5-6	TRBJ1-1	CASSLTGMNTEAFF
TRBV18	TRBJ2-7	CASSPRGTGVLGLAGGPSYEQYF
TRBV6-5	TRBJ2-5	CASSHQGREETQYF
TRBV28	TRBJ1-1	CASRGTGLSTEAFF
TRBV5-6	TRBJ2-3	CASSLSGWDTQYF
TRBV11-2	TRBJ2-7	CASSSLDYYEQYF
TRBV7-9	TRBJ2-3	CASSLTSGSTDTQYF
TRBV5-6	TRBJ2-3	CASSLGASGGSTDTQYF
TRBV5-5	TRBJ1-1	CASSSVPNTEAFF
TRBV6-5	TRBJ2-1	CASRPGGSGNNEQFF
TRBV7-7	TRBJ2-1	CASSLLAASSYNEQFF
TRBV5-1	TRBJ1-5	CASSLNPQGTASNQPQHF
TRBV11-3	TRBJ2-5	CASSLVTGQETQYF
TRBV5-1	TRBJ1-1	CASSSIGRNTEAFF
TRBV29-1	TRBJ1-1	CSATLGRLEAFF
TRBV5-1	TRBJ1-1	CASSLVTGREAFF
TRBV7-6	TRBJ2-1	CASSASGTMSEQFF
TRBV30	TRBJ1-2	CAWSVQDRVSNYGYTF
TRBV14	TRBJ2-3	CASSQLASGSLGTQYF
TRBV30	TRBJ1-1	CAWSDRTGRAFF
TRBV5-4	TRBJ1-3	CASSLGQGASGNTIYF
TRBV4-1	TRBJ2-7	CASSQVPGEVSEQYF
TRBV5-1	TRBJ2-1	CASEGVSNEQFF
TRBV7-9	TRBJ2-3	CASSVLAGRTDTQYF
TRBV5-6	TRBJ1-2	CASKPTGFLNYGYTF
TRBV7-3	TRBJ2-2	CASSYGGNTGELFF
TRBV28	TRBJ2-7	CATTGNSYEQYF
TRBV11-3	TRBJ2-7	CASSQGLAGEAYEQYF
TRBV30	TRBJ1-2	CAWTQGAYGYTF
TRBV11-3	TRBJ2-1	CASSLVGLAVDEQFF
TRBV5-6	TRBJ2-3	CASSTSGGTDTQYF
TRBV5-4	TRBJ2-3	CASSHLAGGAQYTQYF
TRBV19	TRBJ1-1	CASRAQTGSTRMNTEAFF
TRBV6-5	TRBJ2-7	CASSGLAGYYEQYF
TRBV6-4	TRBJ2-3	CASSGLAGEGTDTQYF
TRBV9	TRBJ1-5	CASSLDINQPQHF
TRBV27	.	CASTRGAHSYEQYF
TRBV7-2	TRBJ1-1	CASSLAGEDTEAFF
TRBV27	TRBJ2-7	CASSLSLSGYEQYF